Reported below is one TCR beta chain. Its target is unknown. These data originate in a study of cytomegalovirus exposure and HLA in healthy donors. The study's findings and limits: Cytomegalovirus status, reportedly, was diagnosed with high specificity and sensitivity by the classifier. Rarity held for most TCR sequences, but there were some public TCRs that occurred in many donors.

Vbeta (60) and Jbeta (13) primers were used in the PCR. Sequencing was performed with immunoSEQ multiplex PCR; in TCRdb, only in-frame clones are kept and a portion is missing. This sample has 140,000 to 150,000 clones, with 76% found just once. V gave up 3 bases and J gave up 6 bases, with 29 bases separating them. Germline CDR1 and CDR2: MDHEN and SYDVKM. The CDR3 is 19 residues long. The chain uses TRBV28 and TRBJ1-2; a weak D match, TRBD1 (6 bases). Sequencing used PBMCs. This TCR came from a middle-aged woman in good health and CMV-seronegative. The chain's CDR3 is CASSFPRRDPSTGRDGYTF. The DNA for the CDR3 is TGTGCCAGCAGTTTTCCCCGAAGGGACCCCTCAACAGGGCGGGATGGCTACACCTTC.